What follows describes a single TCR beta chain. The source of the sample is a study of cytomegalovirus exposure and HLA in healthy donors. In the PCR, 60 Vbeta and 13 Jbeta primers were used. The assay was immunoSEQ multiplex PCR, and TCRdb's table has in-frame clones only and misses some. The ten top clones account for 6.5% to 9%, within a sample of under 90,000 clones. The V gene lost 8 bases and the J gene lost 1 base, with 11 bases spanning the gap. The CDR3 is 13 amino acids. Germline V gene lookup returns CDR1 MDHEN and CDR2 SYDVKM. The source of this sequence is a female donor in good health and CMV-seropositive. Source material: PBMCs. The V and J genes are TRBV28 and TRBJ1-1; perhaps TRBD1 as D (5 bases). CDR3 nucleotide sequence: TGTGCCAGCGAATGGGGGGGGAACACTGAAGCTTTCTTT. This encodes CASEWGGNTEAFF.